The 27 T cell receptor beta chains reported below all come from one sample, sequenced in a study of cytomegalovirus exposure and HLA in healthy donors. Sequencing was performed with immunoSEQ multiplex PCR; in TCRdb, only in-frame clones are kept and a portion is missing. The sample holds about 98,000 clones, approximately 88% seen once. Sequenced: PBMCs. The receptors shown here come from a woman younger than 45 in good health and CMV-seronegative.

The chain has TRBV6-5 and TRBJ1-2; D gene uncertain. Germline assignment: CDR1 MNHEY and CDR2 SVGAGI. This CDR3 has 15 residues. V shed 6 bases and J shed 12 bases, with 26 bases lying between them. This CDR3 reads CASSFSVYSIQLNTF. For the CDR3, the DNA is TGTGCCAGCAGCTTCTCTGTGTACTCTATCCAATTGAACACCTTC.

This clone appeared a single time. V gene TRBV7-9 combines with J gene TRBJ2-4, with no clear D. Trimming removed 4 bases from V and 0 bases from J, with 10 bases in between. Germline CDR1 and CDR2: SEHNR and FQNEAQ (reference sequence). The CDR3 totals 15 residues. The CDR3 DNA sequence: TGTGCCAGCAGCTCAATACTATTAGCCAAAAACATTCAGTACTTC. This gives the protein CASSSILLAKNIQYF.

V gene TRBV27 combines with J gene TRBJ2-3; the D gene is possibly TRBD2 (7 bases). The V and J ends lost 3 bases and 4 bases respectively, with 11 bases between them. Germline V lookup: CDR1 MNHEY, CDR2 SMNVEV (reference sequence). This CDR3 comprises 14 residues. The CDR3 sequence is CASSFGGGADTQYF. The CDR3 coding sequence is TGTGCCAGCAGTTTCGGCGGGGGCGCAGATACGCAGTATTTT.

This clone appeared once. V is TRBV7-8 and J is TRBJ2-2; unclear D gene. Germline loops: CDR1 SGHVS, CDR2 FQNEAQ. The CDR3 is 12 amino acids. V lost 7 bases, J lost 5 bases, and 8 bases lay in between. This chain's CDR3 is CASMADTGELFF. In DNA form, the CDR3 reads TGTGCCAGCATGGCGGATACCGGGGAGCTGTTTTTT.

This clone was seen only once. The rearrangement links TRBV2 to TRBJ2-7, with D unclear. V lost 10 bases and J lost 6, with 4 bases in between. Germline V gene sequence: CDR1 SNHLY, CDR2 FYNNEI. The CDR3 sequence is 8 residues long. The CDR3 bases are TGTGCCAACGGCGAGCAGTACTTC. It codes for CANGEQYF.

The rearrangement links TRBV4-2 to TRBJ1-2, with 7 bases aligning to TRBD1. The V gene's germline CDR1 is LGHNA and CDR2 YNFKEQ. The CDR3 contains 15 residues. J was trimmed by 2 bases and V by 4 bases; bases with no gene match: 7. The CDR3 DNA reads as TGTGCCAGCAGCCCCGAGGGGGCAGGAAACTATGGCTACACCTTC. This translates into CASSPEGAGNYGYTF.

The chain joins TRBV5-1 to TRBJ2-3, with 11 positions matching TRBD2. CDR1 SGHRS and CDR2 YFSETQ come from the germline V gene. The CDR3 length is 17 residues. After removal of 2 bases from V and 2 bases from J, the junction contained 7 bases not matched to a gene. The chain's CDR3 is CASSFLAGGLSTDTQYF. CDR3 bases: TGCGCCAGCAGCTTTTTAGCGGGGGGGCTTTCCACAGATACGCAGTATTTT.

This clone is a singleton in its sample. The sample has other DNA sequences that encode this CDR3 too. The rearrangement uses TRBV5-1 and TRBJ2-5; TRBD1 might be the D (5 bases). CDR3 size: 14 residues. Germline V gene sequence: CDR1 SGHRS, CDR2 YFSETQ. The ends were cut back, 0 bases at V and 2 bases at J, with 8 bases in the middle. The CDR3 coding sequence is TGCGCCAGCAGCTTGGGTCAGGGACAAGAGACCCAGTACTTC. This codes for CASSLGQGQETQYF.

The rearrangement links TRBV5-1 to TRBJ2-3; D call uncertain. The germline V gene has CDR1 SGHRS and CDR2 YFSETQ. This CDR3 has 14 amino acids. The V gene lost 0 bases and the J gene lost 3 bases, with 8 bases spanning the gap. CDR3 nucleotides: TGCGCCAGCAGCTTGGTTCCGAGGACAGATACGCAGTATTTT. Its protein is CASSLVPRTDTQYF.

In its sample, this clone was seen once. Here the CDR3 DNA reads TGTGCCAGCAGTCCAGGGCCGCTTGGGCCCCAGCATTTT. This gives the protein CASSPGPLGPQHF. This chain links TRBV28 with TRBJ1-5, with TRBD1 as a possible D gene (5 bases). Germline values: CDR1 MDHEN, CDR2 SYDVKM. V lost 5 bases and J lost 9, with 14 bases in between. This CDR3 has 13 residues. Looking up the rest from reference TRBV28 and TRBJ1-5 gives the full variable domain: DVKVTQSSRYLVKRTGEKVFLECVQDMDHENMFWYRQDPGLGLRLIYFSYDVKMKEKGDIPEGYSVSREKKERFSLILESASTNQTSMYLCASSPGPLGPQHFGDGTRLSIL.

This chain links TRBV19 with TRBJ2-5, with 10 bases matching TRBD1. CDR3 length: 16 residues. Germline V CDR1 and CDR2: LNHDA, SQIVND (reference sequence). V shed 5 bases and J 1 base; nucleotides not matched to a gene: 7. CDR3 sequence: CASSLGTGVAQETQYF. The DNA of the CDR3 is TGTGCCAGTAGTCTGGGGACAGGGGTGGCCCAAGAGACCCAGTACTTC.

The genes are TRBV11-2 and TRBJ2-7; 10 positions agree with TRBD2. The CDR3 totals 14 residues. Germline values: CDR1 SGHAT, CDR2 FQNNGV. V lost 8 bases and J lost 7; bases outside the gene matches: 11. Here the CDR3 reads CASGRTSGRLEQYF. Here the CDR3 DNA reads TGTGCCAGCGGACGGACTAGCGGTCGCCTAGAGCAGTACTTC.

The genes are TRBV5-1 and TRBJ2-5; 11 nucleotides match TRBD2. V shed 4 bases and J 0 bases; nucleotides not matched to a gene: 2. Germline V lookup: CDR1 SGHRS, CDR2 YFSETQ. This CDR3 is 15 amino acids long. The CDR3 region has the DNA TGCGCCAGCAGCCCGACTAGCGGGGACCAAGAGACCCAGTACTTC. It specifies CASSPTSGDQETQYF.

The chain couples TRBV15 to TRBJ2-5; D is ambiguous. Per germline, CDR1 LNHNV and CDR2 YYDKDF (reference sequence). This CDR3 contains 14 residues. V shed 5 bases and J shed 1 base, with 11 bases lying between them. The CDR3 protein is CATSRSTAQETQYF. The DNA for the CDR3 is TGTGCCACCAGCCGATCGACTGCCCAAGAGACCCAGTACTTC.

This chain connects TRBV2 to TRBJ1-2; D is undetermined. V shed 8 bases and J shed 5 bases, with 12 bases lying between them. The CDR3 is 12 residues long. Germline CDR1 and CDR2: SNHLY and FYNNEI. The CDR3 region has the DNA TGTGCCAGCTTAGGCGGGATGTATGGCTACACCTTC. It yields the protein CASLGGMYGYTF.

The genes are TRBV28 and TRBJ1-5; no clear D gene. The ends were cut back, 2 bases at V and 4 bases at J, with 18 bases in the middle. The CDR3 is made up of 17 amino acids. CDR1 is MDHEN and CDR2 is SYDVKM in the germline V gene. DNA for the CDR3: TGTGCCAGCAGTTTAAATCTGTGGGGTCGGGGAAATCAGCCCCAGCATTTT. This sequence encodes CASSLNLWGRGNQPQHF. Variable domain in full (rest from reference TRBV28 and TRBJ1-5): DVKVTQSSRYLVKRTGEKVFLECVQDMDHENMFWYRQDPGLGLRLIYFSYDVKMKEKGDIPEGYSVSREKKERFSLILESASTNQTSMYLCASSLNLWGRGNQPQHFGDGTRLSIL.

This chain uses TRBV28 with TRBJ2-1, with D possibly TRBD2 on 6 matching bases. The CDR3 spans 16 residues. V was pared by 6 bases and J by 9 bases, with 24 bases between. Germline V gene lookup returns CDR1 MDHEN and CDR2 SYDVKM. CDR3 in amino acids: CASRGSSGLRLGEQFF. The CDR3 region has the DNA TGTGCCAGCAGGGGAAGTTCGGGACTGCGATTGGGTGAGCAGTTCTTC.

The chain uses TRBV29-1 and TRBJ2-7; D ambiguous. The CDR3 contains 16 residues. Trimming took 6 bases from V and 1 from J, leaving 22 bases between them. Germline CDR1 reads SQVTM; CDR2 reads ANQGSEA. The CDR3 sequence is CSVVAAIDHRSYEQYF. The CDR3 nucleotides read TGCAGCGTCGTCGCGGCCATCGACCATAGATCCTACGAGCAGTACTTC.

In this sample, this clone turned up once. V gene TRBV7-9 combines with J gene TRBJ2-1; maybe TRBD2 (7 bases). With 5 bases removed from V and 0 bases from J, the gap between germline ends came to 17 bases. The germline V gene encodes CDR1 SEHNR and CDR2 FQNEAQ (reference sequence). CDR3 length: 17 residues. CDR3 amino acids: CASSLLRGGSSYNEQFF. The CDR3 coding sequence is TGTGCCAGCAGCCTTTTAAGGGGGGGCAGCTCCTACAATGAGCAGTTCTTC.

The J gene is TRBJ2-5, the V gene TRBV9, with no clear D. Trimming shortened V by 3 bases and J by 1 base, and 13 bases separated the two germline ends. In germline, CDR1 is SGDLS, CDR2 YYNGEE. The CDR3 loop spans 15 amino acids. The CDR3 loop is CASSAPRASQETQYF. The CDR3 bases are TGTGCCAGCAGCGCCCCACGAGCGTCCCAAGAGACCCAGTACTTC.

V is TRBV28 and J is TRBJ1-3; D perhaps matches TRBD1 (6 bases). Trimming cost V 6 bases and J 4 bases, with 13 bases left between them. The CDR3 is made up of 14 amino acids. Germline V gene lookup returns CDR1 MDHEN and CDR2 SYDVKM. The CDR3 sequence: CASRSTGMGNTIYF. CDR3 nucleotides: TGTGCCAGCAGGTCCACAGGGATGGGAAACACCATATATTTT.

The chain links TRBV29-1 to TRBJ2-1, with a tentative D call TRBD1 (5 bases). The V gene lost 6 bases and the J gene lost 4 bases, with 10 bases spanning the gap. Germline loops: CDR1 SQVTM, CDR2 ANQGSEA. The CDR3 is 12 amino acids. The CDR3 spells CSVDSLYNEQFF. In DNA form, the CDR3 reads TGCAGCGTAGACAGCCTGTACAATGAGCAGTTCTTC.

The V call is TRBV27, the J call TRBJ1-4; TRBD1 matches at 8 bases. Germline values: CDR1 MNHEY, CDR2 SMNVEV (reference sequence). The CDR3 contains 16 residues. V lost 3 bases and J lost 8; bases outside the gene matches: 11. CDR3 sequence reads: CASSFAPGQGSEKLFF. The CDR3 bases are TGTGCCAGCAGTTTCGCACCCGGACAGGGTAGCGAAAAACTGTTTTTT.

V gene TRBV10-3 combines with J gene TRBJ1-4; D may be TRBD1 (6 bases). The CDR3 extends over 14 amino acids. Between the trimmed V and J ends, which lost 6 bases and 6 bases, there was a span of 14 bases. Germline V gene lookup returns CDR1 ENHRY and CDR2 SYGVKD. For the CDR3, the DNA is TGTGCCATCAGGGACCGGGACACGGATGAAAAACTGTTTTTT. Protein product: CAIRDRDTDEKLFF.

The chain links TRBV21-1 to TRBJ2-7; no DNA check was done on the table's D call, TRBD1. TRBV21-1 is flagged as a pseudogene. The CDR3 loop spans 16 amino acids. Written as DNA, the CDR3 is TGTGCCAGCAGCAAAGCGGGTGACAGGGGAAGTTACGAGCAGTACTTC. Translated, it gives CASSKAGDRGSYEQYF.

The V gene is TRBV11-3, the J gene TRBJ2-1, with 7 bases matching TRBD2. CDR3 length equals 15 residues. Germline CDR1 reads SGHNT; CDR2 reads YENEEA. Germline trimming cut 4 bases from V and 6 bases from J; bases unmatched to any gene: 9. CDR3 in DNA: TGTGCCAGCAGCTCGCTATCTGGGGGGGGCAATGAGCAGTTCTTC. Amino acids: CASSSLSGGGNEQFF.

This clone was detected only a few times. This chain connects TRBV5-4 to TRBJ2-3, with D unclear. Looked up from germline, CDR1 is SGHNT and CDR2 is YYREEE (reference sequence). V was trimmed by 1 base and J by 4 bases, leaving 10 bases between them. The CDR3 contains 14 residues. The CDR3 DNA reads TGTGCCAGCAGCTTGATGGTAGTCCCAGATACGCAGTATTTT. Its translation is CASSLMVVPDTQYF.